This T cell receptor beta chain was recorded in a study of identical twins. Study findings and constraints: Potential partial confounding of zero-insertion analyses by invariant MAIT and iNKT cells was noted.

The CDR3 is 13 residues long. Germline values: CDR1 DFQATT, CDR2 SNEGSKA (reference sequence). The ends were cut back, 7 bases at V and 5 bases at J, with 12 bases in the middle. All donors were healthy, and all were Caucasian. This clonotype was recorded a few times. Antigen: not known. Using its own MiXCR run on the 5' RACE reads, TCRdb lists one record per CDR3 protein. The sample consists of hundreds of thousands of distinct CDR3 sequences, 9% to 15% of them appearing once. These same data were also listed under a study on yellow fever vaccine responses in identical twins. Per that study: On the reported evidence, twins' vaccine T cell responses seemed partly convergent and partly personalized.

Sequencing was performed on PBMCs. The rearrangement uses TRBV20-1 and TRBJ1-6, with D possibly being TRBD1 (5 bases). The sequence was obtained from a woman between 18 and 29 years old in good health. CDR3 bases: TGCAGTGTGAGGGGTGGAAATAATTCACCCCTCCACTTT. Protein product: CSVRGGNNSPLHF.